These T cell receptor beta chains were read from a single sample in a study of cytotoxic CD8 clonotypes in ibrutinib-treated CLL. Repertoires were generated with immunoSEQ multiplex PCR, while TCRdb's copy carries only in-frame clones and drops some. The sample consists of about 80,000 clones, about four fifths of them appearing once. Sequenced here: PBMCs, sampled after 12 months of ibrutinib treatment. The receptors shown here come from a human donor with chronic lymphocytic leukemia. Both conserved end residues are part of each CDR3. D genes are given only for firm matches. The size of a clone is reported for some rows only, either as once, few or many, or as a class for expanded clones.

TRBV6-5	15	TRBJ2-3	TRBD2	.	TGTGCCAGCAGTCCCTTGGGGGGGGTCCCAGATACGCAGTATTTT	CASSPLGGVPDTQYF
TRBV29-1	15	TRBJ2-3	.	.	TGCAGCGTTGAAGATCAGGCAGGGGCGACAGATACGCAGTATTTT	CSVEDQAGATDTQYF
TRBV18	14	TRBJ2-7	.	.	TGTGCCAGCTCACCCGAAGGGAGACCCTACGAGCAGTACTTC	CASSPEGRPYEQYF
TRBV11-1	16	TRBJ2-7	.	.	TGTGCCAGCAGCTTACCTCTTGCGGGGGCGCCTTACGAGCAGTACTTC	CASSLPLAGAPYEQYF
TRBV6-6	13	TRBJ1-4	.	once	TGTGCCAGCAGCCCCCCGGGGAATGAAAAACTGTTTTTT	CASSPPGNEKLFF
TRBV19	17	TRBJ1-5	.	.	TGTGCCAGTAGGACCGACGGGCTGGGCTATAGCAATCAGCCCCAGCATTTT	CASRTDGLGYSNQPQHF
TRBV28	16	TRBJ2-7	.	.	TGTGCCAGCAGTTTGGATGGGGGACACCTTCCCTACGAGCAGTACTTC	CASSLDGGHLPYEQYF
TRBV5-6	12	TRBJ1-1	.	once	TGTGCCAGCAGGGGGCTTAACACTGAAGCTTTCTTT	CASRGLNTEAFF
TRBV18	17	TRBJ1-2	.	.	TGTGCCAGCTCACCTGATGGATCGGCACGGGGTGGTCGTGGCTACACCTTC	CASSPDGSARGGRGYTF
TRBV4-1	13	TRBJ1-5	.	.	TGCGCCAGCAGCCAAGAGACCATGCAGCCCCAGCATTTT	CASSQETMQPQHF
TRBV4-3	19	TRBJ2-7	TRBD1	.	TGCGCCAGCAGCCAAGACCCCCCCGGGACAGGGGGCGGCCGGTACGAGCAGTACTTC	CASSQDPPGTGGGRYEQYF
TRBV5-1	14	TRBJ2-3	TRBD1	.	TGCGCCAGCAGCCCACAGGGGATCACAGATACGCAGTATTTT	CASSPQGITDTQYF
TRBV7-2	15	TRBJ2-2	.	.	TGTGCCAGCACCCTCCTGACAGCCGCCACCGGGGAGCTGTTTTTT	CASTLLTAATGELFF
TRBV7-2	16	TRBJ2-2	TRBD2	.	TGTGCCAGCAGCTCGCGGCTAGCGGGATTCACCGGGGAGCTGTTTTTT	CASSSRLAGFTGELFF
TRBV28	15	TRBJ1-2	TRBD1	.	TGTGCCAGCAGAAATGGCCAGGGGGGCGTCTATGGCTACACCTTC	CASRNGQGGVYGYTF
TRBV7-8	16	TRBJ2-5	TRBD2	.	TGTGCCAGCAGCCCCGGGGTTGGCGGGAGAGGAGAGACCCAGTACTTC	CASSPGVGGRGETQYF
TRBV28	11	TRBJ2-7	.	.	TGTGCCAGCAGTTTAAGGAGTGAGCAGTACTTC	CASSLRSEQYF
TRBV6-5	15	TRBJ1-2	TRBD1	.	TGTGCCAGCAGTTACGACGGACAGGCGTTCTATGGCTACACCTTC	CASSYDGQAFYGYTF
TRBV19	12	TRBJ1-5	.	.	TGTGCCACATTCGGGGGGGCTCAGCCCCAGCATTTT	CATFGGAQPQHF
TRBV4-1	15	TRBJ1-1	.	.	TGCGCCAGCAGCCAAGGAGGGTCAGGGAACACTGAAGCTTTCTTT	CASSQGGSGNTEAFF
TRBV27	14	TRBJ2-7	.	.	TGTGCCAGCAGCCGGGGGGCCGGGGGCTACGAGCAGTACTTC	CASSRGAGGYEQYF
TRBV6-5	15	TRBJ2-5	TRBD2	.	TGTGCCAGCAGTTACTCTGCGGGAGGAGGGGAGACCCAGTACTTC	CASSYSAGGGETQYF
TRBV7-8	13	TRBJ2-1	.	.	TGTGCCAGCAGCCCCCGCGGCTACAATGAGCAGTTCTTC	CASSPRGYNEQFF
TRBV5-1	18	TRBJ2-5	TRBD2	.	TGCGCCAGCAGCTTGGGTTTAGCGGGGGGCCTCTACCAAGAGACCCAGTACTTC	CASSLGLAGGLYQETQYF
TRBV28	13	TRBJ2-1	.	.	TGTGCCACCAAGGACATGATTGCGAATGAGCAGTTCTTC	CATKDMIANEQFF
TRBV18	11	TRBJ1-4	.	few	TGTGCCAGCTCACCAGGGGAAAAACTGTTTTTT	CASSPGEKLFF
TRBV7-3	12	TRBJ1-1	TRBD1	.	TGTGCCAGCAGCCCAGGACAGGGTAGAGCTTTCTTT	CASSPGQGRAFF
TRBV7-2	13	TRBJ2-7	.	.	TGTGCCAGCAGCTTAGTTAGGGGCGGGGAGCAGTACTTC	CASSLVRGGEQYF
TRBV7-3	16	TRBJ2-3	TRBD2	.	TGTGCCAGCAGCTTACTGGCGGGAGGAGGCACAGATACGCAGTATTTT	CASSLLAGGGTDTQYF
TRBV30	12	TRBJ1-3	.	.	TGTGCCTGGAGTGTTGTCGGAAACACCATATATTTT	CAWSVVGNTIYF
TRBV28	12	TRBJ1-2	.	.	TGTGCCAGTGCGTGGGGGAACTATGGCTACACCTTC	CASAWGNYGYTF
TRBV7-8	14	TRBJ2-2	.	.	TGTGCCAGCACCCCCGGACAGTACACCGGGGAGCTGTTTTTT	CASTPGQYTGELFF
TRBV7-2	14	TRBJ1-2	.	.	TGTGCCAGCAGCTTAGCGGCTAGCACCTATGGCTACACCTTC	CASSLAASTYGYTF
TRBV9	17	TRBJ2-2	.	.	TGTGCCAGCACAGGACAGTCCCACACTTGGGGCACCGGGGAGCTGTTTTTT	CASTGQSHTWGTGELFF
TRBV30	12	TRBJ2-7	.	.	TGTGCCTGGAGTTTGGTCGGCTACGAGCAGTACTTC	CAWSLVGYEQYF
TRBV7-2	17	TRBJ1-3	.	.	TGTGCCAGCAGCCAACCCCAGGGCCGGAGCTCTGGAAACACCATATATTTT	CASSQPQGRSSGNTIYF
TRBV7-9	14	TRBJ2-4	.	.	TGTGCCGGGACACCCGCCCGGCCAAACAACATTCAGTACTTC	CAGTPARPNNIQYF
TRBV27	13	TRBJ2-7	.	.	TGTGCCAGCAGTTTCGGGGACGGCTACGAGCAGTACTTC	CASSFGDGYEQYF
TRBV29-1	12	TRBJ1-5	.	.	TGCAGCGTTGAAGGGGCCGGTCAGCCCCAGCATTTT	CSVEGAGQPQHF
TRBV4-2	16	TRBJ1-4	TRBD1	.	TGTGCCAGCAGCTTTCCGAACAGGGGGGCTAATGAAAAACTGTTTTTT	CASSFPNRGANEKLFF
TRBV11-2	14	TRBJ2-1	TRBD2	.	TGTGCCAGCAGCTTAGCCCCCTGGGGGGGGGAGCAGTTCTTC	CASSLAPWGGEQFF
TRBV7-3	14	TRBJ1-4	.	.	TGTGCCAGCGCGCGTTGGGGCCCCGGTGAAAAACTGTTTTTT	CASARWGPGEKLFF
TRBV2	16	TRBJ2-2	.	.	TGTGCCAGCAGCCCTAGCAGCCCCGGGGACACCGGGGAGCTGTTTTTT	CASSPSSPGDTGELFF
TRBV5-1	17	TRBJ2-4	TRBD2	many	TGCGCCAGCAGCTTGGCGCCTAGCGGGGGCCACGGGGACATTCAGTACTTC	CASSLAPSGGHGDIQYF
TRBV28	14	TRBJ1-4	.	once	TGTGCCAGCACCAGGCCAGCAACTAATGAAAAACTGTTTTTT	CASTRPATNEKLFF
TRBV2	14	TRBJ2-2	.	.	TGTGCCCAAGCAGGGCTACCCAACACCGGGGAGCTGTTTTTT	CAQAGLPNTGELFF
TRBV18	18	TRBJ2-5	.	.	TGTGCCAGCTCACCACGAGGCCCTGGAGGGAGCCGCCAAGAGACCCAGTACTTC	CASSPRGPGGSRQETQYF
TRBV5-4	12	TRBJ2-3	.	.	TGTGCCAGCAGCTTGGCAGCGGATACGCAGTATTTT	CASSLAADTQYF
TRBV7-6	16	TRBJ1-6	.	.	TGTGCCAGCAGCTTAGCCTCCGGAAGCTATAATTCACCCCTCCACTTT	CASSLASGSYNSPLHF
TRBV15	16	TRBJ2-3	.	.	TGTGCCACCAGCAGAGATGAGGGCTGGGGCACAGATACGCAGTATTTT	CATSRDEGWGTDTQYF
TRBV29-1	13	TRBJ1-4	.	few	TGCAGCGTTGATATAGGGGGGGATGAAAAACTGTTTTTT	CSVDIGGDEKLFF